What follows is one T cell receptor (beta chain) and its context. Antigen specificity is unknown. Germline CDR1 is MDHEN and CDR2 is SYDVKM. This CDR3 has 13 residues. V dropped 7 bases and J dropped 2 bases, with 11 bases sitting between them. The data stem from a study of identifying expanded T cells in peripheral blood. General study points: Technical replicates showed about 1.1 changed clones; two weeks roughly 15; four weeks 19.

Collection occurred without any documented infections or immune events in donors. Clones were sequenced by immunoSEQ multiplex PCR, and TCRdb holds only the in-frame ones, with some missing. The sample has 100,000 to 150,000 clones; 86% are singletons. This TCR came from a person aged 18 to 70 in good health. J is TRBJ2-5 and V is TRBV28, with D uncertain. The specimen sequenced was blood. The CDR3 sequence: CASTPGQQETQYF. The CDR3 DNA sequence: TGTGCCAGCACCCCCGGTCAACAAGAGACCCAGTACTTC.